This T cell receptor beta chain was identified in a study of cytomegalovirus exposure and HLA in healthy donors. PCR primers comprised 60 Vbeta and 13 Jbeta primers. Some clones are missing from TCRdb's copy, which holds only in-frame ones; the method was immunoSEQ multiplex PCR. Of around 85,000 clones listed, roughly 80% are singletons. Germline CDR1 PRHDT, CDR2 FYEKMQ (reference sequence). The V segment lost 5 bases and the J segment 3 bases; nucleotides outside the gene matches: 10. The CDR3 is 17 residues long. The sample consisted of PBMCs. The origin of this receptor is a male donor in good health and CMV-seronegative. V is TRBV13 and J is TRBJ2-2; 9 bases are shared with TRBD1. Here the CDR3 DNA reads TGTGCCAGCAGCGGGAGGACAGGGGCTTGGGACACCGGGGAGCTGTTTTTT. Translation gives CASSGRTGAWDTGELFF.